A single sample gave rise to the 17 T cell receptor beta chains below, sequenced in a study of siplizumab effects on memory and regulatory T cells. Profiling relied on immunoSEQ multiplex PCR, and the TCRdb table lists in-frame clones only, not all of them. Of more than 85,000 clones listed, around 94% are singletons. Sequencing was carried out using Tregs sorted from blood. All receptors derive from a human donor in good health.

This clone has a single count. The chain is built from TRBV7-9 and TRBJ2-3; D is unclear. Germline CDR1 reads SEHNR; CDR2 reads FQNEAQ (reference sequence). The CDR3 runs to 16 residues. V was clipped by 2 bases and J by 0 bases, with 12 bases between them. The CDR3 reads CASSLKNSPSTDTQYF. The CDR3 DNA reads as TGTGCCAGCAGCTTAAAAAACTCTCCCAGCACAGATACGCAGTATTTT. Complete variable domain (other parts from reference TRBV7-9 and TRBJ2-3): DTGVSQNPRHKITKRGQNVTFRCDPISEHNRLYWYRQTLGQGPEFLTYFQNEAQLEKSRLLSDRFSAERPKGSFSTLEIQRTEQGDSAMYLCASSLKNSPSTDTQYFGPGTRLTVL.

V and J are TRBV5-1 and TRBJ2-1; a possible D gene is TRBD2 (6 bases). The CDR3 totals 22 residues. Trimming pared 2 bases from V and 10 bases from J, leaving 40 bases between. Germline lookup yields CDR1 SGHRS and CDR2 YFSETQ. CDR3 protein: CASSFGSLRFPRTRRAGQEQFF. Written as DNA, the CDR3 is TGCGCCAGCAGCTTCGGTTCCCTGCGTTTTCCCCGAACAAGGCGGGCGGGGCAAGAGCAGTTCTTC.

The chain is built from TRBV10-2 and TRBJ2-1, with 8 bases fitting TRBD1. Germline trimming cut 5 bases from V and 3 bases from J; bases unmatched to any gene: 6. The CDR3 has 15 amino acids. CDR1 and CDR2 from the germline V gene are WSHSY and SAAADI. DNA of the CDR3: TGCGCCAGCAGTAAGACCGGGACAGGCTACAATGAGCAGTTCTTC. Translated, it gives CASSKTGTGYNEQFF.

The DNA for the CDR3 is TGTGCCATCAGAAAGACAGATACCACTGAAGCTTTCTTT. Translation gives CAIRKTDTTEAFF. The chain combines TRBV10-3 with TRBJ1-1; tentative D call: TRBD1 (5 bases). The CDR3 runs 13 residues. Trimming removed 6 bases from V and 4 bases from J, with 12 bases in between. In germline, CDR1 is ENHRY, CDR2 SYGVKD.

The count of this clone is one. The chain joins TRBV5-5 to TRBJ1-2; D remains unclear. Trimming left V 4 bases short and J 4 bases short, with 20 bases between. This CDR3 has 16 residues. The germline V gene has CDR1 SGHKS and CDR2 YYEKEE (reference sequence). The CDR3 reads CASSGGLVAAGYGYTF. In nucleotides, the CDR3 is TGTGCCAGCAGCGGTGGTTTGGTGGCGGCGGGCTATGGCTACACCTTC.

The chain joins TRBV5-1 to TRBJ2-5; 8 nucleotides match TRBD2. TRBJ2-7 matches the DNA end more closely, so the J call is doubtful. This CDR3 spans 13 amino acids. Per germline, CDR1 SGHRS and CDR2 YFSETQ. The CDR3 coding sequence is TGCGCCAGCAGCTTGACGGGACTAGGCGAGCAGTACTTC. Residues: CASSLTGLGEQYF.

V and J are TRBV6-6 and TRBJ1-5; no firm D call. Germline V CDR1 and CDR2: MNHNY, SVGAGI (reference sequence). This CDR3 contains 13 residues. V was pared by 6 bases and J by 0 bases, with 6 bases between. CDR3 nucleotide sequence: TGTGCCAGCAGCGTTTATAGCAATCAGCCCCAGCATTTT. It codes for CASSVYSNQPQHF.

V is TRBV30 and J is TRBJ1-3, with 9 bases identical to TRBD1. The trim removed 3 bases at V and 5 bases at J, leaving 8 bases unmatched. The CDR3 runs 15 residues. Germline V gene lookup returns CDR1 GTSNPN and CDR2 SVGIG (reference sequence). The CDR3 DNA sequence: TGTGCCTGGAGGGACCGGGGACAGGGAAGAAACACCATATATTTT. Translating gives CAWRDRGQGRNTIYF.

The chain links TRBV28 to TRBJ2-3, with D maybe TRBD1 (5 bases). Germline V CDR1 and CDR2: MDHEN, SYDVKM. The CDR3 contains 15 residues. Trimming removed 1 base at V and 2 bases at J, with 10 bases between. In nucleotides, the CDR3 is TGTGCCAGCAGTTTATCAGGGTTCCACACAGATACGCAGTATTTT. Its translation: CASSLSGFHTDTQYF.

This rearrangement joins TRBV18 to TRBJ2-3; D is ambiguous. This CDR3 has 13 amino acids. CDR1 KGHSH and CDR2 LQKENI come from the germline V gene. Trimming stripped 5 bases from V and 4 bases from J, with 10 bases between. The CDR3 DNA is TGTGCCAGCTCAAATACGATCGCAGATACGCAGTATTTT. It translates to CASSNTIADTQYF.

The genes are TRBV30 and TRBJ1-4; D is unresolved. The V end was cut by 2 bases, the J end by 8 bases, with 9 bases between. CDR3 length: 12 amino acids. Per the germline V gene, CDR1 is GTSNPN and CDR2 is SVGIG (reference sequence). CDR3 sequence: CAWSSVLEKLFF. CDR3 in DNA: TGTGCCTGGAGTTCAGTTCTAGAAAAACTGTTTTTT.

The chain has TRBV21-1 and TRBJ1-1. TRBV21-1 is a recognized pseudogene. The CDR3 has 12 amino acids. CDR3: CASLQGGPEAFF. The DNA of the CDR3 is TGTGCCAGCCTCCAAGGCGGTCCTGAAGCTTTCTTT.

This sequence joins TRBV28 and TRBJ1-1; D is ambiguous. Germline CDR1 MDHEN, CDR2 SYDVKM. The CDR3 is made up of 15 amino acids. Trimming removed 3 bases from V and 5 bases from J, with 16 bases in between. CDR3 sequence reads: CASSLEPARGTEAFF. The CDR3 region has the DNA TGTGCCAGCAGTTTGGAGCCCGCCCGGGGTACTGAAGCTTTCTTT.

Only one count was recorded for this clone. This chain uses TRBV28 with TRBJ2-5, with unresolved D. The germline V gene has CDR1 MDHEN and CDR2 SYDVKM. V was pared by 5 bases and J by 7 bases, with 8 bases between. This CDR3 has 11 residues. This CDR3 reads CASSLMGTQYF. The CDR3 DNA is TGTGCCAGCAGTCTGATGGGGACCCAGTACTTC.

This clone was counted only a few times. In nucleotides, the CDR3 is TGTGCCAGCAGTGGGGACGGAGACAATGAGCAGTTCTTC. It translates to CASSGDGDNEQFF. The J gene is TRBJ2-1, the V gene TRBV2; the D gene could be TRBD1 or TRBD2 (5 bases each). In germline, CDR1 is SNHLY, CDR2 FYNNEI. Trimming shortened V by 4 bases and J by 5 bases, and 9 bases separated the two germline ends. This CDR3 comprises 13 residues.

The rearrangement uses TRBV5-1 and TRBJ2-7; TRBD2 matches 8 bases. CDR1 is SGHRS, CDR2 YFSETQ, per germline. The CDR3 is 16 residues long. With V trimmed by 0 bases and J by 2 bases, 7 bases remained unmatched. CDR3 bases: TGCGCCAGCAGCTTGGCCGGGACTAGTCCCGCCTACGAGCAGTACTTC. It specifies CASSLAGTSPAYEQYF.

The CDR3 reads CASSHVSRPFSPLHF. The CDR3 DNA follows: TGTGCCAGCAGTCACGTCAGCCGCCCTTTTTCACCCCTCCACTTT. This chain connects TRBV27 to TRBJ1-6; D remains unclear. The germline V gene has CDR1 MNHEY and CDR2 SMNVEV (reference sequence). Trimming left V 5 bases short and J 9 bases short, with 17 bases between. This CDR3 spans 15 amino acids.